This T cell receptor beta chain derives from a study of cytomegalovirus exposure and HLA in healthy donors. As for the study in general: A preliminary data release comprised roughly 85 million unique TCRs obtained from HLA-typed donors. Notes on the study in general: CMV serostatus was the only immune exposure information that was available. Data from an earlier analysis indicated that most TCR beta V segments were productive either about 90% or about 30% of the time.

The PCR used 60 Vbeta and 13 Jbeta primers. The data were produced by immunoSEQ multiplex PCR, yet TCRdb's version contains in-frame clones alone and is incomplete. This sample yields 90,000 to 150,000 clones, of which over 6.5% are seen a single time; 6% belongs to the top ten. This clone was found a few times. The antigen is not known. The CDR3 runs 18 residues. Losses at the gene ends were 2 bases for V and 0 bases for J; bases not matched to a gene: 9. Germline V gene data show CDR1 as MDHEN and CDR2 as SYDVKM. This TCR derives from a woman aged 40 to 50 in good health and CMV-seropositive. Sequencing used PBMCs. The chain links TRBV28 to TRBJ2-1; 8 bases align to TRBD2. The CDR3, as DNA: TGTGCCAGCAGTTTAAGTAGGGCGGGGGGAAGCTCCTACAATGAGCAGTTCTTC. The encoded protein is CASSLSRAGGSSYNEQFF.